These 4 T cell receptor beta chains were all obtained from the same sample, sequenced in a study of cytomegalovirus exposure and HLA in healthy donors. The PCR was carried out with 60 Vbeta primers and 13 Jbeta primers. Assay used: immunoSEQ multiplex PCR; TCRdb lists only in-frame clones, some missing. This sample has 100,000 to 150,000 clones, with 74% found just once. The material sequenced was PBMCs. The receptors shown here come from a woman between 50 and 59 years old in good health and CMV-seropositive.

This clone showed up just a few times. CDR3 in amino acids: CAISSSGQGNYGYTF. The CDR3 region has the DNA TGTGCCATCAGTTCATCGGGACAGGGAAACTATGGCTACACCTTC. This chain links TRBV10-3 with TRBJ1-2; 9 bases line up with TRBD1. After removal of 5 bases from V and 2 bases from J, the junction contained 6 bases not matched to a gene. Germline V gene lookup returns CDR1 ENHRY and CDR2 SYGVKD. There are 15 residues in the CDR3.

The gene calls are TRBV6-6 and TRBJ2-7; 8 bases are a match to TRBD1. The CDR3 spans 15 residues. Germline V gene sequence: CDR1 MNHNY, CDR2 SVGAGI (reference sequence). The J segment lost 3 bases and the V segment lost 6 bases, leaving 10 bases of the junction unmatched. CDR3 sequence reads: CASSTTGGSNYEQYF. The CDR3 DNA reads as TGTGCCAGCAGCACAACAGGGGGGTCTAACTACGAGCAGTACTTC.

This clone was recorded a few times. V is TRBV30 and J is TRBJ1-5; D is unresolved. CDR3 length: 14 amino acids. CDR1 is GTSNPN and CDR2 is SVGIG in the germline V gene (reference sequence). The V gene lost 1 base and the J gene lost 6 bases, with 13 bases spanning the gap. CDR3 residues: CAWSGSTRGQPQHF. The CDR3 nucleotides are TGTGCCTGGAGTGGTTCCACACGGGGTCAGCCCCAGCATTTT.

The rearrangement joins TRBV7-2 to TRBJ1-1; no clear D. V was pared by 1 base and J by 11 bases, with 14 bases between. This CDR3 spans 13 amino acids. Germline-derived CDR1 and CDR2 are SGHTA and FQGNSA. The CDR3 DNA sequence: TGTGCCAGCAGCTTAGAGGACCTACTAGACGCTTTCTTT. Its protein product is CASSLEDLLDAFF. Looking up the rest from reference TRBV7-2 and TRBJ1-1 gives the full variable domain: GAGVSQSPSNKVTEKGKDVELRCDPISGHTALYWYRQSLGQGLEFLIYFQGNSAPDKSGLPSDRFSAERTGGSVSTLTIQRTQQEDSAVYLCASSLEDLLDAFFGQGTRLTVV.